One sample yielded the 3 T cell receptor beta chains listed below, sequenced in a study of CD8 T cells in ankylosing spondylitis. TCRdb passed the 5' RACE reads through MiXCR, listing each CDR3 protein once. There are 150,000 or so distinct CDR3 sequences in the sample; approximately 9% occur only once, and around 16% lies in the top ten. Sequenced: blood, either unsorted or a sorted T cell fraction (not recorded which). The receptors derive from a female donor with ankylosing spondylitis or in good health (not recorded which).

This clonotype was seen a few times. Here the CDR3 reads CASSPGARETQYF. DNA of the CDR3: TGTGCCAGCAGCCCCGGGGCCCGGGAGACCCAGTACTTC. The chain combines TRBV28 with TRBJ2-5, with D perhaps being TRBD1 or TRBD2 (5 bases each). The V and J ends lost 6 bases and 5 bases respectively, with 13 bases between them. Germline loops: CDR1 MDHEN, CDR2 SYDVKM. This CDR3 has 13 residues.

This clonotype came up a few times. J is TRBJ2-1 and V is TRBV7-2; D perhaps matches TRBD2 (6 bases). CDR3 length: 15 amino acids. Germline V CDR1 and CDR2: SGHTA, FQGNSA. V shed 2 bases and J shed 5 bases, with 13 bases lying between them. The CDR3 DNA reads TGTGCCAGCAGCTTACAAGGGACTGGGAACAATGAGCAGTTCTTC. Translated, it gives CASSLQGTGNNEQFF.

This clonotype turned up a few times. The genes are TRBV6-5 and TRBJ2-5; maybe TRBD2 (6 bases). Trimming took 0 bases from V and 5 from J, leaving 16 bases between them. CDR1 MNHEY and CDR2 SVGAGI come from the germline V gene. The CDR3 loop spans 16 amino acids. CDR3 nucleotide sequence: TGTGCCAGCAGTTACTCGAATGAGCACGCGGGGGAGACCCAGTACTTC. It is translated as CASSYSNEHAGETQYF.